Below are 13 T cell receptor beta chains sequenced from a single sample in a study of T cell responses to AZD1222 COVID-19 vaccine. Measured with immunoSEQ multiplex PCR; TCRdb has only the in-frame clones, and not every one. The sample lists about 120,000 clones, 92% occurring once. Specimen: peripheral blood, collected 28 days after the second AZD1222 dose. These receptors were obtained from an adult who received the AZD1222 COVID-19 vaccine.

The sample holds a few counts of this clone. This rearrangement joins TRBV29-1 to TRBJ1-5, with 7 bases aligning to TRBD1. The germline V gene encodes CDR1 SQVTM and CDR2 ANQGSEA. V was clipped by 7 bases and J by 5 bases; unmatched bases: 8. The CDR3 has 13 residues. CDR3 sequence reads: CSALGGFDQPQHF. The CDR3 DNA reads as TGCAGCGCCCTAGGGGGCTTCGATCAGCCCCAGCATTTT.

This chain links TRBV11-3 with TRBJ2-3, with D perhaps matching TRBD2 (6 bases). Trimming pared 5 bases from V and 1 base from J, leaving 10 bases between. The CDR3 sequence is 14 residues long. Germline V gene lookup returns CDR1 SGHNT and CDR2 YENEEA. The CDR3 nucleotides are TGTGCCAGCAGCCGGGGGAGCCGCACAGATACGCAGTATTTT. Translated, it gives CASSRGSRTDTQYF. The full variable domain, rest sourced from reference TRBV11-3 and TRBJ2-3, is EAGVVQSPRYKIIEKKQPVAFWCNPISGHNTLYWYLQNLGQGPELLIRYENEEAVDDSQLPKDRFSAERLKGVDSTLKIQPAELGDSAVYLCASSRGSRTDTQYFGPGTRLTVL.

This chain uses TRBV27 with TRBJ1-2, with D unclear. This CDR3 comprises 18 residues. V was trimmed by 8 bases and J by 4 bases, leaving 29 bases between them. The germline gives CDR1 MNHEY, CDR2 SMNVEV (reference sequence). CDR3 region: CASLSPVRLRKTRYGYTF. CDR3 DNA: TGTGCCAGCTTATCCCCAGTGAGGCTAAGGAAAACCCGCTATGGCTACACCTTC.

J is TRBJ2-1 and V is TRBV11-1; D is perhaps TRBD2 (6 bases). CDR1 and CDR2 from the germline V gene are SGHAT and FQDESV (reference sequence). The CDR3 runs to 14 residues. The V end lost 7 bases, the J end lost 2 bases, and 12 bases lay between the germline ends. The CDR3: CASTLTGAYNEQFF. The DNA for the CDR3 is TGTGCCAGCACTTTAACGGGGGCCTACAATGAGCAGTTCTTC.

The chain joins TRBV27 to TRBJ2-2; 8 bases are shared with TRBD2. This CDR3 region has 17 residues. Germline V CDR1 and CDR2: MNHEY, SMNVEV (reference sequence). V lost 3 bases and J lost 4; bases outside the gene matches: 10. CDR3: CASSFQTGGLSTGELFF. CDR3 nucleotide sequence: TGTGCCAGCAGTTTCCAGACGGGGGGGCTAAGCACCGGGGAGCTGTTTTTT.

The chain has TRBV2 and TRBJ1-2, with D perhaps TRBD1 (6 bases). Germline CDR1 reads SNHLY; CDR2 reads FYNNEI. There are 15 residues in the CDR3. The V and J ends lost 5 bases and 3 bases respectively, with 16 bases between them. CDR3 residues: CASSREGEYDYGYTF. CDR3 bases: TGTGCCAGCAGTCGAGAGGGGGAGTACGACTATGGCTACACCTTC.

The chain couples TRBV2 to TRBJ2-2; 7 nucleotides align to TRBD2. This CDR3 spans 17 amino acids. In germline, CDR1 is SNHLY, CDR2 FYNNEI. The ends lost 3 bases at V and 3 bases at J; junction bases unmatched: 10. The CDR3 spells CASSDLAEDTDTGELFF. The CDR3 DNA reads TGTGCCAGCAGTGACCTAGCGGAAGATACCGACACCGGGGAGCTGTTTTTT.

The chain employs TRBV28 and TRBJ1-3; weak D call: TRBD1 (5 bases). V lost 6 bases, J lost 2 bases, and 20 bases lay in between. The CDR3 is made up of 17 amino acids. Per germline, CDR1 MDHEN and CDR2 SYDVKM. The CDR3 sequence: CASSFAHPGTAGNTIYF. CDR3 DNA sequence: TGTGCCAGCAGCTTTGCCCACCCCGGGACGGCTGGAAACACCATATATTTT.

The chain employs TRBV5-5 and TRBJ2-3; D unclear. CDR1 and CDR2 (germline): SGHKS, YYEKEE (reference sequence). Between the trimmed V and J ends, which lost 2 bases and 0 bases, there was a span of 7 bases. The CDR3 loop spans 14 amino acids. The CDR3 spells CASSFPSSTDTQYF. The CDR3 bases are TGTGCCAGCAGCTTCCCCAGTAGCACAGATACGCAGTATTTT.

This rearrangement joins TRBV6-1 to TRBJ1-1, with D possibly being TRBD1 (5 bases). Trimming shortened V by 2 bases and J by 4 bases, and 14 bases separated the two germline ends. CDR3 size: 15 residues. Germline CDR1 and CDR2: MNHNS and SASEGT. The CDR3 nucleotides read TGTGCCAGCAGTGAAATCTCGGGCAGGGCCACTGAAGCTTTCTTT. As protein: CASSEISGRATEAFF.

The rearrangement uses TRBV29-1 and TRBJ1-4; 11 bases align to TRBD1. CDR3 length: 14 amino acids. V gave up 6 bases and J gave up 6 bases; unmatched junction bases: 6. Germline CDR1 SQVTM, CDR2 ANQGSEA. The CDR3 DNA sequence: TGCAGCGTCGCCGGGACAGGGGGTGATGAAAAACTGTTTTTT. Its translation is CSVAGTGGDEKLFF.

This chain connects TRBV19 to TRBJ2-1; TRBD1 agrees at 7 bases. The CDR3 runs to 16 residues. CDR1 is LNHDA, CDR2 SQIVND, per germline (reference sequence). V lost 1 base, J lost 1 base, and 4 bases stayed unmatched. CDR3 loop: CASSIGNRGSYNEQFF. In DNA form, the CDR3 reads TGTGCCAGTAGTATAGGTAACAGGGGTTCCTACAATGAGCAGTTCTTC.

This sequence joins TRBV6-6 and TRBJ1-1; D remains unclear. CDR1 MNHNY and CDR2 SVGAGI come from the germline V gene (reference sequence). This CDR3 is built from 11 residues. With 8 bases removed from V and 7 bases from J, the gap between germline ends came to 11 bases. The chain's CDR3 is CASPLGNEAFF. The CDR3 DNA follows: TGTGCCAGCCCCCTTGGCAATGAAGCTTTCTTT.